This record covers a single T cell receptor (beta chain). The antigen is not known. Germline V lookup: CDR1 LNHDA, CDR2 SQIVND (reference sequence). The CDR3 spans 15 residues. With 1 base removed from V and 3 bases from J, the gap between germline ends came to 13 bases. The data stem from a study of cytomegalovirus exposure and HLA in healthy donors. General study results and limits: A missense DCLRE1C variant was associated with V- and J-gene trimming of TCR beta chains in a later analysis, and an independent cohort replicated the association.

PCR employed 60 Vbeta and 13 Jbeta primers. Sequencing used immunoSEQ multiplex PCR; TCRdb keeps in-frame clones, though not all of them. This table has roughly 95,000 clones, approximately 80% appearing once. Sequenced sample: PBMCs. This clonotype originated in a man between 25 and 39 years old in good health and CMV-seropositive. The chain uses TRBV19 and TRBJ2-7; the D gene is possibly TRBD1 (5 bases). Here the CDR3 reads CASSIAREAFYEQYF. The CDR3 DNA follows: TGTGCCAGTAGTATAGCCAGGGAAGCCTTCTACGAGCAGTACTTC.